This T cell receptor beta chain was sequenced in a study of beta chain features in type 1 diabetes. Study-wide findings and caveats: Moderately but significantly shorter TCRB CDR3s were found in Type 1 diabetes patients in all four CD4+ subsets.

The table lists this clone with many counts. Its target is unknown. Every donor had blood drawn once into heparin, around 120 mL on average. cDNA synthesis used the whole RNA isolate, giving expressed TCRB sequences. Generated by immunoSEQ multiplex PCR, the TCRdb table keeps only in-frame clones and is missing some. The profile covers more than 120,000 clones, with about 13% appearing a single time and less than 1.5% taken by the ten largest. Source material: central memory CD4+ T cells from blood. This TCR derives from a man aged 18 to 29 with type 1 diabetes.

The CDR3 DNA follows: TGTGCCTCTAGCAAGGGGGGCAAAAATACGCAGTATTTT. Protein sequence: CASSKGGKNTQYF. J is TRBJ2-3 and V is TRBV6-5; possibly TRBD1 or TRBD2 for D (6 bases each). Germline V gene sequence: CDR1 MNHEY, CDR2 SVGAGI. The ends were cut back, 11 bases at V and 7 bases at J, with 19 bases in the middle. The CDR3 has 13 residues.